This passage covers 22 T cell receptor beta chains from one sample sequenced in a study of blood T cells in healthy people across ages. Combining a sample-barcoded 5' primer with a J-beta primer mix, a second PCR ran for roughly 6 to 12 cycles. MiXCR, run by TCRdb on the 5' RACE reads, gives a single entry per CDR3 protein. The data contain about 1.7 million distinct CDR3 sequences, 28% of them seen just once; the ten biggest clones take up roughly 8.2%. Sequencing was done on a sample of blood. These receptor sequences come from a woman aged 25 to 39 in good health.

The chain employs TRBV11-2 and TRBJ1-1; 8 bases align to TRBD1. Germline-derived CDR1 and CDR2 are SGHAT and FQNNGV. The CDR3 totals 15 residues. The V and J ends lost 8 bases and 1 base, in that order; junction bases with no gene match: 9. The CDR3 coding sequence is TGTGCCAGCTCCGGGACAGGTAAACCGAACACTGAAGCTTTCTTT. It encodes CASSGTGKPNTEAFF.

This clonotype appeared a few times. The junction differs from germline at one of its ends, possibly a read error. The chain uses TRBV5-1 and TRBJ2-5; perhaps TRBD2 as D (5 bases). The CDR3 is 15 amino acids. Germline assignment: CDR1 SGHRS and CDR2 YFSETQ. CDR3 bases: TGCGCCGGCAGCTTGTCGGAGGATGGTCAAGAGACCCAGTACTTC. Its translation is CAGSLSEDGQETQYF.

The chain carries TRBV27 and TRBJ2-3, with 8 bases fitting TRBD2. The CDR3 length is 15 residues. CDR1 and CDR2 from the germline V gene are MNHEY and SMNVEV (reference sequence). V lost 6 bases and J lost 7; bases outside the gene matches: 12. The CDR3 loop reads CASRPQREMAYTQYF. The CDR3 coding sequence is TGTGCCAGCAGGCCACAGCGGGAGATGGCGTATACGCAGTATTTT.

As to this clonotype: A junction boundary mismatches the germline segment, possibly from a read error. The rearrangement uses TRBV11-2 and TRBJ1-1; D is unresolved. The germline gives CDR1 SGHAT, CDR2 FQNNGV. This CDR3 is built from 13 residues. The CDR3 DNA reads TGTGCCAGCAGCTTAGATCTGAGGACTGAAACTTTCTTT. As protein: CASSLDLRTETFF.

V is TRBV7-9 and J is TRBJ2-5; D unclear. Trimming cost V 6 bases and J 5 bases, with 13 bases left between them. The germline V gene encodes CDR1 SEHNR and CDR2 FQNEAQ (reference sequence). The CDR3 length is 13 residues. The CDR3 DNA reads as TGTGCCAGCAGTGAATCCCTCTTGGAGACCCAGTACTTC. Translating it yields CASSESLLETQYF.

Worth noting for this clonotype: A single base separates this from a much larger clone, so it may be a read error. The chain couples TRBV29-1 to TRBJ2-7, with no clear D. Germline V gives CDR1 SQVTM, CDR2 ANQGSEA. The V and J ends lost 7 bases and 5 bases respectively, with 18 bases between them. This CDR3 region has 13 residues. This CDR3 is CSGEKDESNEQYF. The CDR3 region has the DNA TGCAGCGGTGAGAAGGACGAGTCTAACGAGCAGTACTTC.

As for this clonotype: A much bigger clone sits one base away, suggesting this may be a read error. This rearrangement joins TRBV29-1 to TRBJ2-5; D is perhaps TRBD2 (7 bases). V dropped 4 bases and J dropped 5 bases, with 20 bases sitting between them. This CDR3 spans 15 amino acids. The germline gives CDR1 SQVTM, CDR2 ANQGSEA. This CDR3 reads CSVAMRGREGETQYF. The CDR3 nucleotides are TGCAGCGTTGCTATGCGGGGGCGAGAGGGCGAGACCCAGTACTTC.

The V call is TRBV11-2, the J call TRBJ2-1; 13 bases are a match to TRBD2. The ends lost 5 bases at V and 6 bases at J; junction bases unmatched: 4. The germline gives CDR1 SGHAT, CDR2 FQNNGV. CDR3 length: 15 residues. The CDR3 is CASSQGTSGANEQFF. The DNA for the CDR3 is TGTGCCAGCAGCCAGGGGACTAGCGGGGCCAATGAGCAGTTCTTC.

The chain is built from TRBV20-1 and TRBJ2-7, with D maybe TRBD2 (5 bases). The CDR3 consists of 15 residues. Germline loops: CDR1 DFQATT, CDR2 SNEGSKA (reference sequence). With 6 bases removed from V and 1 base from J, the gap between germline ends came to 19 bases. CDR3: CSAVGKEALSYEQYF. The CDR3 bases are TGCAGTGCAGTGGGGAAGGAGGCCCTTTCCTACGAGCAGTACTTC.

The gene calls are TRBV7-2 and TRBJ2-3; TRBD2 matches at 12 bases. J was trimmed by 5 bases and V by 2 bases; bases with no gene match: 2. Germline V CDR1 and CDR2: SGHTA, FQGNSA. The CDR3 covers 15 residues. Here the CDR3 reads CASSLRLAGVDTQYF. CDR3 nucleotide sequence: TGTGCCAGCAGCTTAAGACTAGCGGGGGTAGATACGCAGTATTTT.

The V gene is TRBV2, the J gene TRBJ2-1; D is unresolved. The CDR3 covers 15 residues. Trimming took 9 bases from V and 2 from J, leaving 17 bases between them. The germline V gene has CDR1 SNHLY and CDR2 FYNNEI. The CDR3 sequence is CASNPEKVTYNEQFF. The CDR3 nucleotides read TGTGCCAGTAACCCGGAAAAAGTCACCTACAATGAGCAGTTCTTC. Full variable domain (outside the CDR3, taken from reference TRBV2 and TRBJ2-1): EPEVTQTPSHQVTQMGQEVILRCVPISNHLYFYWYRQILGQKVEFLVSFYNNEISEKSEIFDDQFSVERPDGSNFTLKIRSTKLEDSAMYFCASNPEKVTYNEQFFGPGTRLTVL.

As for this clonotype: Being one base from a much bigger clone, this may be a read error. This rearrangement joins TRBV29-1 to TRBJ2-7; the match to TRBD1 covers 9 bases. Judging by the DNA end, TRBJ2-5 fits better; the J call may be wrong. The CDR3 sequence is 12 residues long. Germline CDR1 reads SQVTM; CDR2 reads ANQGSEA. This CDR3 is CGARTGAETQYF. CDR3 DNA sequence: TGCGGCGCGAGGACAGGGGCAGAGACCCAGTACTTC.

This clonotype came up many times. The chain has TRBV28 and TRBJ2-1; D is unclear. The CDR3 loop spans 13 amino acids. The V and J ends lost 3 bases and 9 bases respectively, with 12 bases between them. Germline CDR1 and CDR2: MDHEN and SYDVKM. The CDR3 region has the DNA TGTGCCAGCAGTTTCTACCGCGATGGTGAGCAGTTCTTC. It yields the protein CASSFYRDGEQFF.

The chain joins TRBV3-1 to TRBJ2-1; D remains unclear. This CDR3 comprises 13 residues. The germline V and J ends were trimmed by 1 base and 4 bases, with 5 bases remaining between them. The germline V gene encodes CDR1 LGHDT and CDR2 YNNKEL (reference sequence). In DNA, the CDR3 is TGTGCCAGCAGCCAAGGCGAGTACAATGAGCAGTTCTTC. The encoded protein is CASSQGEYNEQFF.

This clonotype was counted only a few times. The chain uses TRBV2 and TRBJ1-2; TRBD1 is a possible D gene (6 bases). V was trimmed by 8 bases and J by 7 bases, leaving 14 bases between them. The CDR3 runs to 12 residues. In germline, CDR1 is SNHLY, CDR2 FYNNEI. CDR3 in amino acids: CASGDTGSGYTF. The CDR3 DNA reads TGTGCCAGCGGGGATACAGGGTCTGGCTACACCTTC. The whole variable domain, remainder taken from reference TRBV2 and TRBJ1-2, is EPEVTQTPSHQVTQMGQEVILRCVPISNHLYFYWYRQILGQKVEFLVSFYNNEISEKSEIFDDQFSVERPDGSNFTLKIRSTKLEDSAMYFCASGDTGSGYTFGSGTRLTVV.

Concerning this clonotype: The junction differs from germline at one of its ends, possibly a read error. The rearrangement joins TRBV5-5 to TRBJ2-7; D not certain. CDR1 and CDR2 from the germline V gene are SGHKS and YYEKEE (reference sequence). The CDR3 length is 17 residues. CDR3 in DNA: TGTGCCAGCAGCTTGCTGTTTGCTAGACCCGTCTCCTACGAGCATTACTTC. It encodes CASSLLFARPVSYEHYF.

Only a few counts were recorded for this clonotype. The chain employs TRBV9 and TRBJ2-1, with D maybe TRBD1 (5 bases). Germline CDR1 SGDLS, CDR2 YYNGEE. V lost 4 bases and J 7 bases, leaving 15 bases between the germline ends. CDR3 length equals 14 residues. In DNA, the CDR3 is TGTGCCAGCAGCCCGTGGTCAGGGTTGAATGAGCAGTTCTTC. Its translation is CASSPWSGLNEQFF.

This clonotype was seen a few times. The chain has TRBV20-1 and TRBJ2-3; D call uncertain. Germline assignment: CDR1 DFQATT and CDR2 SNEGSKA (reference sequence). V gave up 7 bases and J gave up 6 bases, with 20 bases separating them. This CDR3 is built from 14 residues. CDR3 sequence (DNA): TGCAGTGTTACGGCCAGGATCTCAGGCGATACGCAGTATTTT. It codes for CSVTARISGDTQYF.

The chain is built from TRBV6-5 and TRBJ2-1, with D uncertain. Germline V gene data show CDR1 as MNHEY and CDR2 as SVGAGI. The ends were cut back, 7 bases at V and 2 bases at J, with 15 bases in the middle. The CDR3 contains 15 residues. The CDR3, as DNA: TGTGCCAGCATTAAACAACTGGCAACCTACAATGAGCAGTTCTTC. Translating it yields CASIKQLATYNEQFF.

This chain joins TRBV19 and TRBJ1-2; no definite D call. This CDR3 comprises 13 residues. The germline V gene encodes CDR1 LNHDA and CDR2 SQIVND (reference sequence). V lost 4 bases and J 4 bases, leaving 10 bases between the germline ends. CDR3 DNA: TGTGCCAGTAGTAACCCTACTCTCTATGGCTACACCTTC. This gives the protein CASSNPTLYGYTF.

This chain uses TRBV5-1 with TRBJ2-1; 7 nucleotides match TRBD2. The CDR3 length is 15 residues. The ends lost 7 bases at V and 5 bases at J; junction bases unmatched: 12. The germline V gene has CDR1 SGHRS and CDR2 YFSETQ. The CDR3 DNA sequence: TGCGCCAGCTTTCCTGGGCCTCGGGGGGACAATGAGCAGTTCTTC. As protein: CASFPGPRGDNEQFF.

Note on this clonotype: This sequence may be a read error, since a much larger clone differs from it by one base. The rearrangement joins TRBV2 to TRBJ2-1; D possibly corresponds to TRBD1 (6 bases). Germline V gene lookup returns CDR1 SNHLY and CDR2 FYNNEI. The CDR3 has 14 amino acids. The CDR3 region is CASSDRGSHNEQFF. CDR3 DNA sequence: TGTGCCAGCAGTGACAGGGGCTCCCACAATGAGCAGTTCTTC.